These 14 T cell receptor beta chains originate from one sample sequenced in a study of shared T cell receptors in the human thymus. The data were produced by immunoSEQ multiplex PCR, yet TCRdb's version contains in-frame clones alone and is incomplete. The sample holds 720,000 or so clones; approximately 85% are singletons and the top ten take about 0.0098%. The same sample was also used in a study of human thymus T cells.

The material sequenced was thymocytes. The source of these receptors is a girl in the first two years of life with a congenital heart defect.

Regarding this clone: This same CDR3 is encoded by further DNA sequences in the sample. DNA of the CDR3: TGTGCCAGCTCACCAACGGGACAGTATGGCTACACCTTC. It codes for CASSPTGQYGYTF. The chain couples TRBV18 to TRBJ1-2; 7 bases agree with TRBD1. Germline V gene lookup returns CDR1 KGHSH and CDR2 LQKENI. This CDR3 comprises 13 residues. Trimming took 2 bases from V and 5 from J; bases not matched to a gene: 2.

The V and J genes are TRBV10-3 and TRBJ2-7; D is possibly TRBD2 (5 bases). V lost 1 base, J lost 4 bases, and 17 bases lay in between. Germline loops: CDR1 ENHRY, CDR2 SYGVKD. This CDR3 comprises 16 residues. CDR3 amino acids: CAISEWFRTETYEQYF. CDR3 DNA sequence: TGTGCCATCAGTGAGTGGTTCAGGACTGAGACTTACGAGCAGTACTTC.

The chain employs TRBV6-5 and TRBJ1-6; D unresolved. Germline CDR1 reads MNHEY; CDR2 reads SVGAGI. CDR3 length: 12 amino acids. Trimming pared 4 bases from V and 7 bases from J, leaving 5 bases between. The CDR3 DNA follows: TGTGCCAGCAGTTCCCCAAATTCACCCCTCCACTTT. Its protein is CASSSPNSPLHF.

The rearrangement uses TRBV14 and TRBJ1-1, with D unresolved. Germline V gene sequence: CDR1 SGHDN, CDR2 FVKESK. This CDR3 region has 19 residues. Trimming cost V 0 bases and J 4 bases, with 24 bases left between them. The CDR3 bases are TGTGCCAGCAGCCAAGATGAAAAGCATCAGGAGCGGCTAAGCACTGAAGCTTTCTTT. Translated: CASSQDEKHQERLSTEAFF. Drawing the rest from reference TRBV14 and TRBJ1-1, the complete variable domain is EAGVTQFPSHSVIEKGQTVTLRCDPISGHDNLYWYRRVMGKEIKFLLHFVKESKQDESGMPNNRFLAERTGGTYSTLKVQPAELEDSGVYFCASSQDEKHQERLSTEAFFGQGTRLTVV.

This sequence joins TRBV5-1 and TRBJ1-1; D is possibly TRBD1 (5 bases). The CDR3 length is 14 residues. The germline CDR1 and CDR2 sequences are SGHRS and YFSETQ. V was clipped by 2 bases and J by 2 bases, with 10 bases between them. The CDR3 region is CASSFLGANTEAFF. In DNA form, the CDR3 reads TGCGCCAGCAGCTTCTTAGGGGCAAACACTGAAGCTTTCTTT.

The genes are TRBV4-1 and TRBJ1-2, with D possibly TRBD1 on 5 matching bases. There are 13 residues in the CDR3. CDR1 MGHRA and CDR2 YSYEKL come from the germline V gene. The V end lost 1 base, the J end lost 5 bases, and 8 bases lay between the germline ends. The CDR3 DNA reads TGCGCCAGCAGCCAAGTCCAGGGATATGGCTACACCTTC. Its translation: CASSQVQGYGYTF.

This clone was found once. This rearrangement joins TRBV11-2 to TRBJ1-3; 8 positions match TRBD1. Per germline, CDR1 SGHAT and CDR2 FQNNGV. V lost 0 bases and J lost 4; bases outside the gene matches: 8. The CDR3 has 17 amino acids. The DNA for the CDR3 is TGTGCCAGCAGCTTAGAGATCACAGGGGGGAAAGGAAACACCATATATTTT. Its protein product is CASSLEITGGKGNTIYF.

The chain is built from TRBV28 and TRBJ1-2, with no clear D. The CDR3 is made up of 12 amino acids. In germline, CDR1 is MDHEN, CDR2 SYDVKM. The ends were cut back, 2 bases at V and 8 bases at J, with 9 bases in the middle. CDR3: CASSLGPRGYTF. Written as DNA, the CDR3 is TGTGCCAGCAGTTTAGGGCCAAGGGGCTACACCTTC.

V gene TRBV20-1 combines with J gene TRBJ1-2; D not certain. The CDR3 has 11 amino acids. Germline V lookup: CDR1 DFQATT, CDR2 SNEGSKA (reference sequence). V dropped 3 bases and J dropped 7 bases, with 9 bases sitting between them. CDR3 DNA: TGCAGTGCTAGGTCTCGGGGTGGCTACACCTTC. It yields the protein CSARSRGGYTF.

This chain uses TRBV19 with TRBJ1-2; 7 bases align to TRBD1. The CDR3 extends over 16 amino acids. From germline, CDR1 is LNHDA and CDR2 SQIVND (reference sequence). Unmatched junction bases numbered 15, after V lost 3 bases and J lost 8 bases. CDR3 coding DNA: TGTGCCAGTAGTATCCCGTCCGACAGGGAAGGAGAAGGCTACACCTTC. Its translation: CASSIPSDREGEGYTF.

This chain uses TRBV28 with TRBJ1-5; 10 bases match TRBD1. Germline V lookup: CDR1 MDHEN, CDR2 SYDVKM. CDR3 length: 17 amino acids. After removal of 1 base from V and 5 bases from J, the junction contained 8 bases not matched to a gene. Here the CDR3 reads CASSLSRQGALYQPQHF. The CDR3 nucleotides read TGTGCCAGCAGTTTATCCAGACAGGGGGCCTTATATCAGCCCCAGCATTTT.

The J gene is TRBJ2-7, the V gene TRBV6-5; possible D gene TRBD2, 5 bases. The germline V gene has CDR1 MNHEY and CDR2 SVGAGI. CDR3 length: 14 residues. The V gene lost 6 bases and the J gene lost 2 bases, with 14 bases spanning the gap. For the CDR3, the DNA is TGTGCCAGCAGGATTTTTAGGGAGACCTACGAGCAGTACTTC. This sequence encodes CASRIFRETYEQYF.

The J gene is TRBJ1-1, the V gene TRBV6-5, with D tentatively TRBD1 (6 bases). V was cut by 4 bases and J by 2 bases, with 8 bases left in between. Germline lookup yields CDR1 MNHEY and CDR2 SVGAGI. The CDR3 sequence is 13 residues long. CDR3: CASSLGQNTEAFF. DNA for the CDR3: TGTGCCAGCAGTTTGGGACAAAACACTGAAGCTTTCTTT.

J is TRBJ1-4 and V is TRBV27; D is unclear. There are 15 residues in the CDR3. V shed 3 bases and J shed 5 bases, with 13 bases lying between them. Germline V CDR1 and CDR2: MNHEY, SMNVEV (reference sequence). In DNA form, the CDR3 reads TGTGCCAGCAGTTTTCAGGCGATTCGCAATGAAAAACTGTTTTTT. Translating gives CASSFQAIRNEKLFF.